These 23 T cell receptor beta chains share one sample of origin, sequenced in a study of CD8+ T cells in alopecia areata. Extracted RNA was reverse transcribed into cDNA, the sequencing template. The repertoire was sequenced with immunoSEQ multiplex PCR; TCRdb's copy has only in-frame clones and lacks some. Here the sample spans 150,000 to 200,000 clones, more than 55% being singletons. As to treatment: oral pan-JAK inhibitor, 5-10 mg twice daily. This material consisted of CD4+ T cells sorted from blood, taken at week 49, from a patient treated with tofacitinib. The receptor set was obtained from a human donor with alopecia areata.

CDR3 in DNA: TGCAGCGTAGGCCAGCCTGGGGCCAACGTCCTGACTTTC. The encoded protein is CSVGQPGANVLTF. V gene TRBV29-1 combines with J gene TRBJ2-6; D is unclear. Germline loops: CDR1 SQVTM, CDR2 ANQGSEA. The CDR3 totals 13 residues. Trimming pared 6 bases from V and 2 bases from J, leaving 8 bases between.

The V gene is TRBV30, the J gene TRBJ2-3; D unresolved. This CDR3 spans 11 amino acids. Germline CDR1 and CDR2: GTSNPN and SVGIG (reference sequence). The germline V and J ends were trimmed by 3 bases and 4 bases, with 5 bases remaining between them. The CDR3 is CAWRGSDTQYF. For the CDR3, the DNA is TGTGCCTGGAGGGGGTCAGATACGCAGTATTTT.

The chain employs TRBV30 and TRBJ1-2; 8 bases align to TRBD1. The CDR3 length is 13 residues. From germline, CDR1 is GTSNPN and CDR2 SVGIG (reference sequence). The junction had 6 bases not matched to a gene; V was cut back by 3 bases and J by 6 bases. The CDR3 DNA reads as TGTGCCTGGAGCGGACAGGGAGGCGATGGCTACACCTTC. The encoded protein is CAWSGQGGDGYTF.

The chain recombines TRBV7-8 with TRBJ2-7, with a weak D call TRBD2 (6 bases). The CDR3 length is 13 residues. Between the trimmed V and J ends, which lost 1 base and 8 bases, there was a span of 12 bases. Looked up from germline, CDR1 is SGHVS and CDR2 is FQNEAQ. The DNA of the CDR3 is TGTGCCAGCAGCTTAGTGCCGGGAGATCAGCAGTACTTC. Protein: CASSLVPGDQQYF.

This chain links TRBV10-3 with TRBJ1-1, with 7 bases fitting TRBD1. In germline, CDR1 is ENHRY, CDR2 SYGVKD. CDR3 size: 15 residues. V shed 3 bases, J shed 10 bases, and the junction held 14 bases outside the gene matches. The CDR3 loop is CAISETTGARVGAFF. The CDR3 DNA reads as TGTGCCATCAGTGAAACCACAGGGGCGCGGGTCGGAGCTTTCTTT.

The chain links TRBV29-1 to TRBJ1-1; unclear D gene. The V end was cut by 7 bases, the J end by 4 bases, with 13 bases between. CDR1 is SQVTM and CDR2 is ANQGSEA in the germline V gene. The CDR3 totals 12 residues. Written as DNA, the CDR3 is TGCAGCGCTGCGGACCTGGGCACTGAAGCTTTCTTT. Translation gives CSAADLGTEAFF. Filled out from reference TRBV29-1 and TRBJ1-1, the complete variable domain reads SAVISQKPSRDICQRGTSLTIQCQVDSQVTMMFWYRQQPGQSLTLIATANQGSEATYESGFVIDKFPISRPNLTFSTLTVSNMSPEDSSIYLCSAADLGTEAFFGQGTRLTVV.

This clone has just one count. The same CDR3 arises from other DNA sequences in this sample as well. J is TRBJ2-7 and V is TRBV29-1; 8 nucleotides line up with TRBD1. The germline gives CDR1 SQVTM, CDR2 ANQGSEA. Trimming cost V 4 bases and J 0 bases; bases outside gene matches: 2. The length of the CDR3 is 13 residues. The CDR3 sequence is CSVGQGNSYEQYF. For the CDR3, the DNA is TGCAGCGTTGGACAGGGGAACTCCTACGAGCAGTACTTC.

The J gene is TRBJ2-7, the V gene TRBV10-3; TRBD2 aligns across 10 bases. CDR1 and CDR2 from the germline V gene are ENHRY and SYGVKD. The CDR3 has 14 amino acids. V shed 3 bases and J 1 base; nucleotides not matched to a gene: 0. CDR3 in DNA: TGTGCCATCAGTGAACTAGCGGGGTCCTACGAGCAGTACTTC. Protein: CAISELAGSYEQYF.

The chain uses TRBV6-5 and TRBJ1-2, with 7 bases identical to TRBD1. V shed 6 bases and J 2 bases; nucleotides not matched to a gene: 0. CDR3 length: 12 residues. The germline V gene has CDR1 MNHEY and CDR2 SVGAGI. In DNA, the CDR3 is TGTGCCAGCAGGGACAGGAACTATGGCTACACCTTC. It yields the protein CASRDRNYGYTF.

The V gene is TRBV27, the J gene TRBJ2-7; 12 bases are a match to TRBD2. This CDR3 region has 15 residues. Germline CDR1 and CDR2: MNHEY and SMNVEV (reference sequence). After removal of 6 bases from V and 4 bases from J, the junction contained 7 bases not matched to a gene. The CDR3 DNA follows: TGTGCCAGCAGCTCAACACTAGCGGGGGGATACGAGCAGTACTTC. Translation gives CASSSTLAGGYEQYF.

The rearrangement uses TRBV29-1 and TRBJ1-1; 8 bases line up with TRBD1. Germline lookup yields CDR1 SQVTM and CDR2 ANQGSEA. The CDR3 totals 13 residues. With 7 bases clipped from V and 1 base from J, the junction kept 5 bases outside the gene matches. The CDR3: CSAIGQGNTEAFF. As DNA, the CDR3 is TGCAGCGCCATAGGACAGGGGAACACTGAAGCTTTCTTT.

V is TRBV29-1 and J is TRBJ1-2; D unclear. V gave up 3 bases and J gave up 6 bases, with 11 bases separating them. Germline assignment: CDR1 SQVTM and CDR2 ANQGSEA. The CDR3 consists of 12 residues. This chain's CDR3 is CSVDLPVDGYTF. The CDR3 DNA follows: TGCAGCGTTGATTTGCCAGTAGATGGCTACACCTTC.

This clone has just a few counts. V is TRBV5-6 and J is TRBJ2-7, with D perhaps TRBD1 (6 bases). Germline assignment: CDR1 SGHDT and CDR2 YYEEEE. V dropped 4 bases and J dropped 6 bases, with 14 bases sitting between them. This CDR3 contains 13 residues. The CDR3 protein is CASSGRLGAEQYF. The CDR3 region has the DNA TGTGCCAGCAGCGGCAGATTGGGGGCCGAGCAGTACTTC.

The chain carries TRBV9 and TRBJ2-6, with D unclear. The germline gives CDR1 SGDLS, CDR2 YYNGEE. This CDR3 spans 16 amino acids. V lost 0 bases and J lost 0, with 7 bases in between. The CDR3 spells CASSVAPLSGANVLTF. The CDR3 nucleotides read TGTGCCAGCAGCGTAGCACCACTCTCTGGGGCCAACGTCCTGACTTTC.

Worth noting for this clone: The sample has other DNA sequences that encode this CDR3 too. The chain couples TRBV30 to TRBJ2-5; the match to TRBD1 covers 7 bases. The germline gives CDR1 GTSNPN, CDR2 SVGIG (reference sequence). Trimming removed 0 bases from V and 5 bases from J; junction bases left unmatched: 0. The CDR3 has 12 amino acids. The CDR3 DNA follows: TGTGCCTGGAGTGTACAGGGGGAGACCCAGTACTTC. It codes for CAWSVQGETQYF.

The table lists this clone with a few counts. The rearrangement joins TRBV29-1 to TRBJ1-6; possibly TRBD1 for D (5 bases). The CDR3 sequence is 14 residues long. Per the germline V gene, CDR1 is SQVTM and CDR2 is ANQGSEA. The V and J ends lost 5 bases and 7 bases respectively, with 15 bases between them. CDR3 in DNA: TGCAGCGTTCGAGGGGACGGGCGGAATTCACCCCTCCACTTT. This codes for CSVRGDGRNSPLHF.

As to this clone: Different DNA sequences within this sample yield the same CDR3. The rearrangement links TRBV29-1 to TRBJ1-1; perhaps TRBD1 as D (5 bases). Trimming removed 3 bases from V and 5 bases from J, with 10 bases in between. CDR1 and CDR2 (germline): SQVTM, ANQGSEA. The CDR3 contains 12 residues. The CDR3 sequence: CSVDGGGTEAFF. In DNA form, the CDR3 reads TGCAGCGTTGATGGGGGAGGAACTGAAGCTTTCTTT.

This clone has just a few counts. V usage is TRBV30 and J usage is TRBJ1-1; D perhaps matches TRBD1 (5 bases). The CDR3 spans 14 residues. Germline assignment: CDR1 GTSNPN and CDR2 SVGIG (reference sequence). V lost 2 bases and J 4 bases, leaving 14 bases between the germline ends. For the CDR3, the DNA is TGTGCCTGGAGTCAGGGTAGGTTGAGCACTGAAGCTTTCTTT. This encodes CAWSQGRLSTEAFF.

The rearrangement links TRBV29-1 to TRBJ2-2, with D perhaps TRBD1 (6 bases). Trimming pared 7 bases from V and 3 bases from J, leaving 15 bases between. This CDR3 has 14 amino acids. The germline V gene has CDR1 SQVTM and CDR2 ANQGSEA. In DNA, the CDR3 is TGCAGCGGGGGGCTCGGGGCCGACACCGGGGAGCTGTTTTTT. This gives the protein CSGGLGADTGELFF.

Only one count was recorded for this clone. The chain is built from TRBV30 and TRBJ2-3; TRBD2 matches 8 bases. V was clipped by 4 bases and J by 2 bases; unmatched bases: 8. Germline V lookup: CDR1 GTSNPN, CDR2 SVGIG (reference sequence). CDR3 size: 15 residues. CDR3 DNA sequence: TGTGCCTGGACCGTCAGCGGGGGCCACACAGATACGCAGTATTTT. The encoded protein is CAWTVSGGHTDTQYF.

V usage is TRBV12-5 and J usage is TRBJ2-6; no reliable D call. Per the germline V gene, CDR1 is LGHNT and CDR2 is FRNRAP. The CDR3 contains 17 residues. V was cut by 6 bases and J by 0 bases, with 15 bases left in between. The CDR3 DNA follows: TGTGCTAGTGGAACAGAAACGAAGGGCTCTGGGGCCAACGTCCTGACTTTC. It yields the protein CASGTETKGSGANVLTF.

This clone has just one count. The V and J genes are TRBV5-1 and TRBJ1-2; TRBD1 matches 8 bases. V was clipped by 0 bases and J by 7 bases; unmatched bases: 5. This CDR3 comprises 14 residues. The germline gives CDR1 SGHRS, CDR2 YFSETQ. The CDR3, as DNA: TGCGCCAGCAGCTTGGGACAGGGGTTCTTTGGCTACACCTTC. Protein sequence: CASSLGQGFFGYTF.

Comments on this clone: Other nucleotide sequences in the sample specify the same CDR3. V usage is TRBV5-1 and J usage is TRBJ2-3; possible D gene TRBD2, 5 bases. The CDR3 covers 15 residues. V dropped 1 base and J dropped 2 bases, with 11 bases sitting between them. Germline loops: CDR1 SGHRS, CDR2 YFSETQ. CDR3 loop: CASSLRGLATDTQYF. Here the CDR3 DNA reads TGCGCCAGCAGCTTGCGGGGTCTAGCCACAGATACGCAGTATTTT. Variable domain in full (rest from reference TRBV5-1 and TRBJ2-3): KAGVTQTPRYLIKTRGQQVTLSCSPISGHRSVSWYQQTPGQGLQFLFEYFSETQRNKGNFPGRFSGRQFSNSRSEMNVSTLELGDSALYLCASSLRGLATDTQYFGPGTRLTVL.